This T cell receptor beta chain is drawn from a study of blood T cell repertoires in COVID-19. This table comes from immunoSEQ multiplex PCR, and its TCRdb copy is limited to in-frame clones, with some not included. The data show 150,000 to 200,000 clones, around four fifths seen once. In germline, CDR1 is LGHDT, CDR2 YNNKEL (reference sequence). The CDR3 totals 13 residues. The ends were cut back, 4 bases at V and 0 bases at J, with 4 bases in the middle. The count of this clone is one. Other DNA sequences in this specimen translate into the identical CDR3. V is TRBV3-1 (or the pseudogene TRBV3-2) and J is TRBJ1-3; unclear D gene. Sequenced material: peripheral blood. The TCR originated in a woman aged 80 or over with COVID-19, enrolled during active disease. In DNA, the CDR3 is TGTGCCAGCAGCCCCAGCTCTGGAAACACCATATATTTT. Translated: CASSPSSGNTIYF.